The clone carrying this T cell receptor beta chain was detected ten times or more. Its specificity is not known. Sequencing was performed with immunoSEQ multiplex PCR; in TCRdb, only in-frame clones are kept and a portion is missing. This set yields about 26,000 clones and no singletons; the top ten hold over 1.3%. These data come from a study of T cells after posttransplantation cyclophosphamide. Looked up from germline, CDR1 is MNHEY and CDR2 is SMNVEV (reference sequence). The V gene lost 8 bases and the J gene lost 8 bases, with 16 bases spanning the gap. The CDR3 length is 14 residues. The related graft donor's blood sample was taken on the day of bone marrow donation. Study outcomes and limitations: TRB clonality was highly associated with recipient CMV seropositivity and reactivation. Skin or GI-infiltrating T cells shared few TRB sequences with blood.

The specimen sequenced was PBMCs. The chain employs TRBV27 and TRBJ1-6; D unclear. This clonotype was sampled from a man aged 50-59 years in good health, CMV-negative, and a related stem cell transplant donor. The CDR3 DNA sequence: TGTGCCAGCGGGCCGAGGGTGACTGATTCACCCCTCCACTTT. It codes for CASGPRVTDSPLHF.